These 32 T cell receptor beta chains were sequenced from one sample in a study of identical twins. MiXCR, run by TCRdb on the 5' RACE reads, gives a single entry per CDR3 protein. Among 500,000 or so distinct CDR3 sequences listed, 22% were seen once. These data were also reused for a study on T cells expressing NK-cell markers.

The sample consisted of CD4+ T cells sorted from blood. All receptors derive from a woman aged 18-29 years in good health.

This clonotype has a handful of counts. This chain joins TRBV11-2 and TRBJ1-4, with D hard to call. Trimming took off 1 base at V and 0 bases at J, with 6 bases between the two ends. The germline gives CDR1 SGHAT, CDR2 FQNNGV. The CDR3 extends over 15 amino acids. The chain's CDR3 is CASSLVGATNEKLFF. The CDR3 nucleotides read TGTGCCAGCAGCTTAGTGGGTGCAACTAATGAAAAACTGTTTTTT. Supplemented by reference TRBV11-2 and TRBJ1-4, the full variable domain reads EAGVAQSPRYKIIEKRQSVAFWCNPISGHATLYWYQQILGQGPKLLIQFQNNGVVDDSQLPKDRFSAERLKGVDSTLKIQPAKLEDSAVYLCASSLVGATNEKLFFGSGTQLSVL.

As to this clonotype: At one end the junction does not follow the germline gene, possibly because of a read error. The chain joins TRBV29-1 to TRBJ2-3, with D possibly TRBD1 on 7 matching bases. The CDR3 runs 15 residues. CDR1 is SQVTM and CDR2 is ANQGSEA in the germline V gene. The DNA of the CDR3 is TGCAGCGTCGAAGGAGGAGGGGGCAGCGCAGATACGCAGTATTTT. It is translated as CSVEGGGGSADTQYF.

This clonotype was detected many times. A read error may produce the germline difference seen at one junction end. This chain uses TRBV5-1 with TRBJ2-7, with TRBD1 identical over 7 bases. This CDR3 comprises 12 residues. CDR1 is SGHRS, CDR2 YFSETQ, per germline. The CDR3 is CASSRDSYEQYF. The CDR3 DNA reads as TGTGCCAGCAGCCGGGACAGCTACGAGCAGTACTTC.

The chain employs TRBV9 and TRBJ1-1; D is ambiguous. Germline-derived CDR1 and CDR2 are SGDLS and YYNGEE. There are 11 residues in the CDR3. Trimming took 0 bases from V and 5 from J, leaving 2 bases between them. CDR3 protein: CASSVATEAFF. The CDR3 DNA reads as TGTGCCAGCAGCGTAGCAACTGAAGCTTTCTTT. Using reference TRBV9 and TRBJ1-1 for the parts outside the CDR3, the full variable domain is DSGVTQTPKHLITATGQRVTLRCSPRSGDLSVYWYQQSLDQGLQFLIQYYNGEERAKGNILERFSAQQFPDLHSELNLSSLELGDSALYFCASSVATEAFFGQGTRLTVV.

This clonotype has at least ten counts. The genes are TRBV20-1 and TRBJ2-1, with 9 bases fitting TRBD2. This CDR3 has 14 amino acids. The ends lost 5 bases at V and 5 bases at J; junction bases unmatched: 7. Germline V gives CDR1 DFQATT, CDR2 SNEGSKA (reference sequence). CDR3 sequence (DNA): TGCAGTGCTTCGCGGACTAGCGAAGACAATGAGCAGTTCTTC. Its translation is CSASRTSEDNEQFF.

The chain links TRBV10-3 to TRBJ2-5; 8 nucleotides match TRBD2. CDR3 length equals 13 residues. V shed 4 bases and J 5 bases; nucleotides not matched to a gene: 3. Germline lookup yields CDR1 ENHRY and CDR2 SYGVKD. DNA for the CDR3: TGTGCCATCAGTGCCGGCGGGAGGGAGACCCAGTACTTC. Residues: CAISAGGRETQYF.

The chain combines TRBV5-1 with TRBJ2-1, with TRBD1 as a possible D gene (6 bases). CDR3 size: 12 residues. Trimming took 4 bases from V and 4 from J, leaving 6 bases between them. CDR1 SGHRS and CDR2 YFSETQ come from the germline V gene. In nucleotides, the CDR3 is TGCGCCAGCAGCACAGGGTACAATGAGCAGTTCTTC. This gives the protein CASSTGYNEQFF.

CDR3 sequence reads: CASSPNPQRVYEQYF. CDR3 bases: TGTGCCAGCAGCCCCAACCCCCAAAGGGTTTACGAGCAGTACTTC. This sequence joins TRBV9 and TRBJ2-7; no clear D. The germline CDR1 and CDR2 sequences are SGDLS and YYNGEE. The CDR3 is 15 amino acids. Trimming removed 4 bases at V and 4 bases at J, with 18 bases between.

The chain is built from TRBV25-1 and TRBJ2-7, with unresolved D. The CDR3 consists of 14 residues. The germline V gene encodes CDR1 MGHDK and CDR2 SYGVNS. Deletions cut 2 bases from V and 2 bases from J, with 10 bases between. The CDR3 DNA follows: TGTGCCAGCAGTGAAGGAGATCGACCCTACGAGCAGTACTTC. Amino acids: CASSEGDRPYEQYF.

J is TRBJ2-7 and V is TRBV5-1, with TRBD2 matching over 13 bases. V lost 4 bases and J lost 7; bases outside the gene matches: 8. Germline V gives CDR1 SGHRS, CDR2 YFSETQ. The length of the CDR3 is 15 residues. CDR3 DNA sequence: TGCGCCAGCAGCCCGGCCGGGACTAGCGGGGAAGAGCAGTACTTC. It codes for CASSPAGTSGEEQYF.

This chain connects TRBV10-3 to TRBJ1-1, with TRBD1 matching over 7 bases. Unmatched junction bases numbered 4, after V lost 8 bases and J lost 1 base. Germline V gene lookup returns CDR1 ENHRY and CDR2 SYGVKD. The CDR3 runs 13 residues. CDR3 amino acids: CAIGRQGNTEAFF. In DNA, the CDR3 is TGTGCCATCGGCAGACAGGGGAACACTGAAGCTTTCTTT.

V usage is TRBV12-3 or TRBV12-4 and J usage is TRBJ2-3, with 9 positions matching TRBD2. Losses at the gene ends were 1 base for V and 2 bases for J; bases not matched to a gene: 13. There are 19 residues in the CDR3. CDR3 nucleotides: TGTGCCAGCAGTTTAGGGGGAGGGGCCGCGGGGGGGTACACAGATACGCAGTATTTT. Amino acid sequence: CASSLGGGAAGGYTDTQYF.

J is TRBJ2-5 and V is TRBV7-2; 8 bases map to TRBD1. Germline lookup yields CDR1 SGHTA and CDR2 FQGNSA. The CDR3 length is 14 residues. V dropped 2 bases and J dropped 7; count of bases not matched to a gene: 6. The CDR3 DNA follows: TGTGCCAGCAGCTTATTTCAGGGGGCGGCGACCCAGTACTTC. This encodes CASSLFQGAATQYF.

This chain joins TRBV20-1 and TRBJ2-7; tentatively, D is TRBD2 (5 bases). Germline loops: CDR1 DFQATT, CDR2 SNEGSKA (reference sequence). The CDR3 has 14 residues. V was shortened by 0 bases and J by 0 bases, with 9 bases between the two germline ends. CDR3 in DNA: TGCAGTGCTAGAGAGGGCGGGCACTCCTACGAGCAGTACTTC. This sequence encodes CSAREGGHSYEQYF.

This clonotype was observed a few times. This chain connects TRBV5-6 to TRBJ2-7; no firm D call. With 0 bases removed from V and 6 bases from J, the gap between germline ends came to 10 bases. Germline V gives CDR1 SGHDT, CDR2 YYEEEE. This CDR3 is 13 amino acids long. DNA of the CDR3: TGTGCCAGCAGCTTGGCTGGGATTGGCGAGCAGTACTTC. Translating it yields CASSLAGIGEQYF.

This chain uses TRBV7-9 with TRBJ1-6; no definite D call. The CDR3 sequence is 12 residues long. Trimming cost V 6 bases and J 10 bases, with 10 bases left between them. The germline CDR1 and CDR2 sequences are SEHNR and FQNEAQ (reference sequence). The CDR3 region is CASSLTVSPLHF. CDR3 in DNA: TGTGCCAGCAGTTTAACCGTATCACCCCTCCACTTT.

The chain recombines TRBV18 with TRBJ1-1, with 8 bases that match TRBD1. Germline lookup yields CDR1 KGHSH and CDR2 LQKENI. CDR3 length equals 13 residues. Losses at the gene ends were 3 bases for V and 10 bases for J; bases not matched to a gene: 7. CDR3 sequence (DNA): TGTGCCAGCTCACCTCCGGGACAGGACGCAGCTTTCTTT. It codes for CASSPPGQDAAFF. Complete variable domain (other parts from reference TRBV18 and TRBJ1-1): NAGVMQNPRHLVRRRGQEARLRCSPMKGHSHVYWYRQLPEEGLKFMVYLQKENIIDESGMPKERFSAEFPKEGPSILRIQQVVRGDSAAYFCASSPPGQDAAFFGQGTRLTVV.

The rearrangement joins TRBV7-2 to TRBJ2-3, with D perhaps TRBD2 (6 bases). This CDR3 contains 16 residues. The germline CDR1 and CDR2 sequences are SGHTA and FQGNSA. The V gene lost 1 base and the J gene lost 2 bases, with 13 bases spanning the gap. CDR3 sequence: CASSLGGRIFTDTQYF. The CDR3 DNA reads TGTGCCAGCAGCTTAGGAGGGAGGATTTTCACAGATACGCAGTATTTT. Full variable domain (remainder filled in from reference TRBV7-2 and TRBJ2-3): GAGVSQSPSNKVTEKGKDVELRCDPISGHTALYWYRQSLGQGLEFLIYFQGNSAPDKSGLPSDRFSAERTGGSVSTLTIQRTQQEDSAVYLCASSLGGRIFTDTQYFGPGTRLTVL.

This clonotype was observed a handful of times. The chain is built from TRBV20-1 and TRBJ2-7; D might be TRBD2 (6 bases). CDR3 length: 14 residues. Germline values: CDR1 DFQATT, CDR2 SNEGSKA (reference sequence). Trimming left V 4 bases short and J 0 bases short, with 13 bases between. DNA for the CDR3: TGCAGTGCTAATTGGCGGGGCCCCTCCTACGAGCAGTACTTC. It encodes CSANWRGPSYEQYF.

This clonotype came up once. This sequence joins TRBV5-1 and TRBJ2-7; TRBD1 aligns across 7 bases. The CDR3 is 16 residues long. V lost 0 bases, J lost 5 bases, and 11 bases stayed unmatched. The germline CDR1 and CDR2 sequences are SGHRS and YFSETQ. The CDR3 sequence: CASSLAQTGYFHEQYF. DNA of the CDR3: TGCGCCAGCAGCTTGGCTCAGACAGGGTATTTCCACGAGCAGTACTTC.

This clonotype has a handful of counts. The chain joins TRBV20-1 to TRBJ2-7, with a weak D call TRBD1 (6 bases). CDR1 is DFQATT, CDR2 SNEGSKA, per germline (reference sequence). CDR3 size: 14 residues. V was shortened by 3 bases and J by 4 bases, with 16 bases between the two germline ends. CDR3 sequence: CSASRPRGSYEQYF. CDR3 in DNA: TGCAGTGCTAGTCGTCCGAGGGGGAGTTACGAGCAGTACTTC.

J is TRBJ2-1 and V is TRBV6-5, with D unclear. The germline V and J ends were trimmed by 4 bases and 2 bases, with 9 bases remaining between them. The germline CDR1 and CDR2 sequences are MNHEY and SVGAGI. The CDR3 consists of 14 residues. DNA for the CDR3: TGTGCCAGCAGTTCCCTAGGTCCCTACAATGAGCAGTTCTTC. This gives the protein CASSSLGPYNEQFF.

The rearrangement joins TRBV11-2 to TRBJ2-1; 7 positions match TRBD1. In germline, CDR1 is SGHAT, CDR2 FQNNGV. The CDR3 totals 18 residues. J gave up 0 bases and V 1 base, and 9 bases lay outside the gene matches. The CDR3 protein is CASSLVGTEYRSYNEQFF. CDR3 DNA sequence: TGTGCCAGCAGCTTAGTGGGGACAGAATATCGCTCCTACAATGAGCAGTTCTTC.

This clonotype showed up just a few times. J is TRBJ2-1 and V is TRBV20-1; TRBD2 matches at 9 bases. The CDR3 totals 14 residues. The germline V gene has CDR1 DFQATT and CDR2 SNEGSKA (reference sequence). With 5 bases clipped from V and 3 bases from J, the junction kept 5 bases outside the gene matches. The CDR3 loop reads CSALSGGLYNEQFF. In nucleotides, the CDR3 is TGCAGTGCTCTTAGCGGGGGTCTCTACAATGAGCAGTTCTTC.

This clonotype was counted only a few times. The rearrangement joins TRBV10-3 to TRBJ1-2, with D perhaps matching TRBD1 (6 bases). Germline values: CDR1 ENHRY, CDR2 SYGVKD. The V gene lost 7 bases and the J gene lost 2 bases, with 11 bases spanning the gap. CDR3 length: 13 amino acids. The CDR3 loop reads CAIKADSNYGYTF. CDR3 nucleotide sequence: TGTGCCATCAAAGCGGACAGCAACTATGGCTACACCTTC.

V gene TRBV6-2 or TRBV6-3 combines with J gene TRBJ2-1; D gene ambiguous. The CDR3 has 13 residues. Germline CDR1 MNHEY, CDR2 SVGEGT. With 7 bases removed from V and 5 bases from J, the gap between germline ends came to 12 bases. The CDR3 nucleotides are TGTGCCAGCACCCCCGCGAGGCACAATGAGCAGTTCTTC. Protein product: CASTPARHNEQFF.

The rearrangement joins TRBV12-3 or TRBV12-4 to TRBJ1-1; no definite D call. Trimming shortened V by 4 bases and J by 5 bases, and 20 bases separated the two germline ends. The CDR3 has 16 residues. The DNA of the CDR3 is TGTGCCAGCAGTTCCGGTTCCATCAGCCTCTCTACTGAAGCTTTCTTT. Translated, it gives CASSSGSISLSTEAFF.

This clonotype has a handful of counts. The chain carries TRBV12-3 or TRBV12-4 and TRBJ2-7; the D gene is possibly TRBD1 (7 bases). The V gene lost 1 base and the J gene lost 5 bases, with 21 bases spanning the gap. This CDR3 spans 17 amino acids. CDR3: CASSLVWLAQGGHEQYF. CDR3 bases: TGTGCCAGCAGTTTAGTATGGTTGGCTCAGGGGGGCCACGAGCAGTACTTC.

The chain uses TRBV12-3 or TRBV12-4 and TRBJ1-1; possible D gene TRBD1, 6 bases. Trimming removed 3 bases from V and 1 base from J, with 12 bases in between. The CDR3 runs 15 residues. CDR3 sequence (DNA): TGTGCCAGCAGTTTCTGGGGGGCTAAGAACACTGAAGCTTTCTTT. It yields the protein CASSFWGAKNTEAFF.

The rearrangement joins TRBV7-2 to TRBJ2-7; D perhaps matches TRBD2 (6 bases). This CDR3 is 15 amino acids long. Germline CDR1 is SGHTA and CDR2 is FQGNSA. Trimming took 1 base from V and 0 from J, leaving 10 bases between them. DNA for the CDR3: TGTGCCAGCAGCTTAGTTGGCGGGGACTCCTACGAGCAGTACTTC. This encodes CASSLVGGDSYEQYF.

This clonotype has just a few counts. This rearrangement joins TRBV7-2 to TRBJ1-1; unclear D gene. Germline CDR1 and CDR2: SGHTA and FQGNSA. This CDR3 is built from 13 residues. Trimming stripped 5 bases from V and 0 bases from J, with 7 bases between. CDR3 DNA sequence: TGTGCCAGCAGCCTCCACCTGAACACTGAAGCTTTCTTT. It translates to CASSLHLNTEAFF.

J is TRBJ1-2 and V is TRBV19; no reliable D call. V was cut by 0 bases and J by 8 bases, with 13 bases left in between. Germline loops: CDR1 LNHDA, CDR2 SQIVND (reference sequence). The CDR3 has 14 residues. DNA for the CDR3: TGTGCCAGTAGTATAGATCTATGGACGGCAGGCTACACCTTC. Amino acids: CASSIDLWTAGYTF.